The sequence of this T cell receptor (beta chain) was determined in a study of cytomegalovirus exposure and HLA in healthy donors. Germline loops: CDR1 SEHNR, CDR2 FQNEAQ (reference sequence). This CDR3 comprises 15 residues. PCR used 60 Vbeta primers and 13 Jbeta primers. The repertoire was sequenced with immunoSEQ multiplex PCR; TCRdb's copy has only in-frame clones and lacks some. This sample's clone table lists 45,000 to 60,000 clones. The V and J genes are TRBV7-9 and TRBJ2-5; maybe TRBD2 (7 bases). Gene TRBJ2-7 matches the end of the DNA better, so the J call may be wrong. The clonotype was recovered from a male donor in good health and CMV-seronegative. Specimen: PBMCs. Written as DNA, the CDR3 is TGTGCCAGCAGCTCGGAATGGGGGGGCGTGTCCGAGCAGTACTTC. The encoded protein is CASSSEWGGVSEQYF.